The 7 T cell receptor beta chains listed next were all sequenced from one sample in a study of control samples from healthy donors and cancer patients. Sequencing was performed with immunoSEQ multiplex PCR; in TCRdb, only in-frame clones are kept and a portion is missing. The data show some 82,000 clones, with 84% seen just once and under 14% held by the top ten. Material for sequencing was PBMCs. The receptor source for this set is a man between 60 and 75 years old with head and neck cancer.

In the case of this clone: At one boundary the junction diverges from the germline segment, which might be a read error. The sample holds other DNA sequences that translate to the same CDR3. The chain uses TRBV7-8 and TRBJ2-3; no reliable D call. This CDR3 is built from 15 residues. From germline, CDR1 is SGHVS and CDR2 FQNEAQ. In nucleotides, the CDR3 is TGTGCCAGCTCCTTGAGGCCAGTCAGCACAGATACGCAATATTTT. It specifies CASSLRPVSTDTQYF.

This rearrangement joins TRBV2 to TRBJ1-4, with D possibly TRBD1 on 5 matching bases. The CDR3 length is 10 residues. CDR1 is SNHLY, CDR2 FYNNEI, per germline. V lost 6 bases, J lost 17 bases, and 13 bases lay in between. CDR3 DNA: TGTGCCAGCAGGCGGGGCAGCCACTTTTTT. This translates into CASRRGSHFF.

This chain uses TRBV6-5 with TRBJ1-3; weak D call: TRBD1 (6 bases). In germline, CDR1 is MNHEY, CDR2 SVGAGI. V was trimmed by 7 bases and J by 4 bases, leaving 17 bases between them. CDR3 size: 15 residues. The CDR3 DNA is TGTGCCAGCACCAAGGACAGAGCACCGGGAAACACCATATATTTT. The encoded protein is CASTKDRAPGNTIYF.

The V gene is TRBV4-1, the J gene TRBJ1-1; 8 bases match TRBD1. Germline trimming cut 0 bases from V and 6 bases from J; bases unmatched to any gene: 15. CDR1 and CDR2 from the germline V gene are MGHRA and YSYEKL. This CDR3 comprises 18 residues. Here the CDR3 DNA reads TGCGCCAGCAGCCAAGAGTGGACAGGGAAACGGGCAAGGGCTGAAGCTTTCTTT. As protein: CASSQEWTGKRARAEAFF.

The genes are TRBV9 and TRBJ1-6, with D unresolved. CDR1 is SGDLS, CDR2 YYNGEE, per germline. The CDR3 consists of 14 residues. Trimming cost V 0 bases and J 7 bases, with 8 bases left between them. In DNA, the CDR3 is TGTGCCAGCAGCGTAGGCCAGATAAATTCACCCCTCCACTTT. Protein: CASSVGQINSPLHF.

The rearrangement joins TRBV5-1 to TRBJ1-4, with no clear D. Deletions cut 0 bases from V and 5 bases from J, with 5 bases between. This CDR3 has 13 amino acids. Per germline, CDR1 SGHRS and CDR2 YFSETQ. The CDR3 sequence is CASSLGGNEKLFF. The CDR3, as DNA: TGCGCCAGCAGCTTGGGGGGAAATGAAAAACTGTTTTTT.

The chain employs TRBV6-5 and TRBJ1-1, with 7 bases lining up with TRBD1. The CDR3 has 13 amino acids. V gave up 7 bases and J gave up 6 bases; unmatched junction bases: 8. Germline V lookup: CDR1 MNHEY, CDR2 SVGAGI. CDR3 sequence: CASNLQGRAEAFF. Here the CDR3 DNA reads TGTGCCAGCAATTTACAGGGGCGGGCTGAAGCTTTCTTT.